The subject of this entry is one T cell receptor (beta chain). The record originates from a study of shared T cell receptors in the human thymus. Produced via immunoSEQ multiplex PCR; TCRdb's table is partial and in-frame only. Of 600,000 to 900,000 clones detected, 70% to 90% appear once; the ten largest clones hold 0.0095% to 0.011%. CDR1 and CDR2 from the germline V gene are SGHVS and FQNEAQ. V was pared by 5 bases and J by 2 bases, with 9 bases of the junction left unmatched. The CDR3 has 18 amino acids. The sample was also reused in another study, on human thymus T cells. From that report: Donation was from healthy Finnish infants who were having corrective surgery that addressed congenital heart defects. In unrelated individuals, thymic repertoires overlapped highly, according to related research.

Specimen: thymocytes. V usage is TRBV7-8 and J usage is TRBJ2-1; TRBD2 matches 13 bases. This receptor was identified in a girl under two years old with a congenital heart defect. The CDR3: CASSPHRLAGGPYNEQFF. The CDR3 nucleotides are TGTGCCAGCAGCCCCCACCGACTAGCGGGGGGCCCCTACAATGAGCAGTTCTTC. Looking up the rest from reference TRBV7-8 and TRBJ2-1 gives the full variable domain: GAGVSQSPRYKVAKRGQDVALRCDPISGHVSLFWYQQALGQGPEFLTYFQNEAQLDKSGLPSDRFFAERPEGSVSTLKIQRTQQEDSAVYLCASSPHRLAGGPYNEQFFGPGTRLTVL.